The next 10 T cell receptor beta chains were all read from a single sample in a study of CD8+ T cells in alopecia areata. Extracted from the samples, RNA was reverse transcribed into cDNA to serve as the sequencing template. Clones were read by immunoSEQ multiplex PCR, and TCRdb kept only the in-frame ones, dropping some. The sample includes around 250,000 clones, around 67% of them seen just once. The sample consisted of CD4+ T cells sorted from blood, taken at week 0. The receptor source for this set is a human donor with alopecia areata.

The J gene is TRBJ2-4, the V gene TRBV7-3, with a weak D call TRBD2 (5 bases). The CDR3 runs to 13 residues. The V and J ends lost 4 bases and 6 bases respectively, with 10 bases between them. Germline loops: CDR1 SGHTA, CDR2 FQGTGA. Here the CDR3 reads CASSSTSRNIQYF. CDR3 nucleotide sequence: TGTGCCAGCAGCTCTACTAGTAGAAACATTCAGTACTTC. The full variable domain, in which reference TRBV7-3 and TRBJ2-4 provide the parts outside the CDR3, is GAGVSQTPSNKVTEKGKYVELRCDPISGHTALYWYRQSLGQGPEFLIYFQGTGAADDSGLPNDRFFAVRPEGSVSTLKIQRTERGDSAVYLCASSSTSRNIQYFGAGTRLSVL.

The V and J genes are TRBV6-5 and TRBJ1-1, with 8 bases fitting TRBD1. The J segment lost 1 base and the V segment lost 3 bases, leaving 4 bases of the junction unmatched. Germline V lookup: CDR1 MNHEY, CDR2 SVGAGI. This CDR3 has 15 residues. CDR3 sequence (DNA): TGTGCCAGCAGTTATTTCGGACAGGGGAACACTGAAGCTTTCTTT. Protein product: CASSYFGQGNTEAFF.

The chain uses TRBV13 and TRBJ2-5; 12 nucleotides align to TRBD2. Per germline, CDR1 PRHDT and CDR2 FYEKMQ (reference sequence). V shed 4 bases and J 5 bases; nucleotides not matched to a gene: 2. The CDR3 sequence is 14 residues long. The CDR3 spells CASSWTSGEETQYF. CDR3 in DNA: TGTGCCAGCAGCTGGACTAGCGGGGAGGAGACCCAGTACTTC.

The CDR3 DNA reads as TGTGCCAGCAGCGTAGCCCCGGGACTAGATGGGTCCGGGGAGACCCAGTACTTC. Translation: CASSVAPGLDGSGETQYF. V and J are TRBV9 and TRBJ2-5; 8 nucleotides line up with TRBD2. Germline V gene lookup returns CDR1 SGDLS and CDR2 YYNGEE. The CDR3 totals 18 residues. J was trimmed by 5 bases and V by 0 bases; bases with no gene match: 15.

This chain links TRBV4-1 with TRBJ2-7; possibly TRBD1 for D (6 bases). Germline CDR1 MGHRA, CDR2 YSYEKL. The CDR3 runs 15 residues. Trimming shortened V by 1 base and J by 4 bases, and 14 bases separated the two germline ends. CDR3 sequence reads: CASSQGIGGWYEQYF. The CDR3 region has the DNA TGCGCCAGCAGCCAAGGAATTGGGGGCTGGTACGAGCAGTACTTC.

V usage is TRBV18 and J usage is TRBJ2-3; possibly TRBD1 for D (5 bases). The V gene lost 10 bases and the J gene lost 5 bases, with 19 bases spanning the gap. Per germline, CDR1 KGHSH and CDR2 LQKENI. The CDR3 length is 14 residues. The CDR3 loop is CATEVGPTQDTQYF. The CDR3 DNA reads TGTGCCACCGAGGTGGGGCCTACCCAAGATACGCAGTATTTT.

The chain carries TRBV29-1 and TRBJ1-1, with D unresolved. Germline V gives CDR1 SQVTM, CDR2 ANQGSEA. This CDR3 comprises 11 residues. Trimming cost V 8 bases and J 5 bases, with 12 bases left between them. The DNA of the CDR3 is TGCAGCCATCTTTTTGGGACTGAAGCTTTCTTT. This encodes CSHLFGTEAFF.

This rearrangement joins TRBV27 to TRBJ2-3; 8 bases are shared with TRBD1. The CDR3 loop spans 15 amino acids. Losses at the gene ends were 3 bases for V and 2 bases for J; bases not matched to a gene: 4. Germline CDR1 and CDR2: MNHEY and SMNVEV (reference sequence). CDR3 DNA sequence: TGTGCCAGCAGTTTGGGACAGGACTACACAGATACGCAGTATTTT. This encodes CASSLGQDYTDTQYF.

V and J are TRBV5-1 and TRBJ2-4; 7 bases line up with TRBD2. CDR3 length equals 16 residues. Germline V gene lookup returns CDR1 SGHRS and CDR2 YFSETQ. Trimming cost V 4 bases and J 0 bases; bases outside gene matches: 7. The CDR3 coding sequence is TGCGCCAGCAGCCAACGGGAGGACGGAGCCAAAAACATTCAGTACTTC. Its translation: CASSQREDGAKNIQYF.

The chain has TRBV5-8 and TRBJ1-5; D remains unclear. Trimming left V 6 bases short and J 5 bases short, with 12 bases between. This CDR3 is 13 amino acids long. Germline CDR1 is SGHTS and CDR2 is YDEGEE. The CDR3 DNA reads TGTGCCAGCAACCAAGGAAGCTATCAGCCCCAGCATTTT. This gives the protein CASNQGSYQPQHF.